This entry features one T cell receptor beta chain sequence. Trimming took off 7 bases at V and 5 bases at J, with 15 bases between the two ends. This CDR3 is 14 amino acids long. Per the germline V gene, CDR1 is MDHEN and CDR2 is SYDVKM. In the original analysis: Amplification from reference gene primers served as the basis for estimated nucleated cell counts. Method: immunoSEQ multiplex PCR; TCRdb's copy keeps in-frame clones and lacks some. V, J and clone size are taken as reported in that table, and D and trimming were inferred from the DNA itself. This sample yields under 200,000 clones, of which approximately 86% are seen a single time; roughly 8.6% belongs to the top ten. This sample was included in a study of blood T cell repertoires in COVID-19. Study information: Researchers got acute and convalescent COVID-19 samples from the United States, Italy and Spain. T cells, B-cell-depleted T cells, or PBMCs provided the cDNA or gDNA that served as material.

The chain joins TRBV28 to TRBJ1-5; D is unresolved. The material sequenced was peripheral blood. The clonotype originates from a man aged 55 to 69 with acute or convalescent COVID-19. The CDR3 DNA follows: TGTGCCAGCACCATCCCTGGCAGGTATCAGCCCCAGCATTTT. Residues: CASTIPGRYQPQHF.